Following are 31 T cell receptor beta chains from one sample sequenced in a study of cytomegalovirus exposure and HLA in healthy donors. The PCR made use of 60 Vbeta and 13 Jbeta primers. TCRdb keeps only in-frame clones here, not all; method: immunoSEQ multiplex PCR. The sample contains some 140,000 clones, 79% of which appear only once. Sequencing input: PBMCs. These receptors were taken from a man between 18 and 29 years old in good health and CMV-seronegative.

The chain couples TRBV10-3 to TRBJ2-7; D not certain. The germline CDR1 and CDR2 sequences are ENHRY and SYGVKD. The CDR3 length is 12 residues. V lost 4 bases to trimming and J lost 3 bases, with 7 bases between them. CDR3 in amino acids: CAISGSHYEQYF. The CDR3 coding sequence is TGTGCCATCAGTGGTAGCCACTACGAGCAGTACTTC.

The genes are TRBV11-2 and TRBJ1-1; maybe TRBD1 (5 bases). This CDR3 region has 15 residues. Germline V CDR1 and CDR2: SGHAT, FQNNGV. Trimming shortened V by 1 base and J by 3 bases, and 12 bases separated the two germline ends. Written as DNA, the CDR3 is TGTGCCAGCAGCTTAGGTCTGGGGCTGGACACTGAAGCTTTCTTT. The encoded protein is CASSLGLGLDTEAFF.

This rearrangement joins TRBV7-9 to TRBJ1-2, with 7 positions matching TRBD1. CDR1 and CDR2 (germline): SEHNR, FQNEAQ (reference sequence). This CDR3 region has 16 residues. With 1 base clipped from V and 6 bases from J, the junction kept 11 bases outside the gene matches. CDR3 DNA sequence: TGTGCCAGCAGCTTAGGGGACGGACAGGTTCCACATGGCTACACCTTC. This codes for CASSLGDGQVPHGYTF. Filled out from reference TRBV7-9 and TRBJ1-2, the complete variable domain reads DTGVSQNPRHKITKRGQNVTFRCDPISEHNRLYWYRQTLGQGPEFLTYFQNEAQLEKSRLLSDRFSAERPKGSFSTLEIQRTEQGDSAMYLCASSLGDGQVPHGYTFGSGTRLTVV.

V usage is TRBV19 and J usage is TRBJ2-3; no firm D call. CDR1 and CDR2 (germline): LNHDA, SQIVND (reference sequence). Trimming took 3 bases from V and 1 from J, leaving 5 bases between them. The CDR3 consists of 13 residues. CDR3 nucleotides: TGTGCCAGTAGTATCATTGGCACAGATACGCAGTATTTT. Protein product: CASSIIGTDTQYF.

The gene calls are TRBV7-8 and TRBJ2-7; perhaps TRBD1 as D (5 bases). Trimming stripped 1 base from V and 1 base from J, with 14 bases between. This CDR3 spans 16 amino acids. Germline CDR1 reads SGHVS; CDR2 reads FQNEAQ. CDR3 DNA: TGTGCCAGCAGCTTAGTTCTTTTAGGGGAATCCTACGAGCAGTACTTC. Protein product: CASSLVLLGESYEQYF.

The CDR3 DNA follows: TGTGCCTGGACGGGGTACAGTACTTCCTACAATGAGCAGTTCTTC. Protein sequence: CAWTGYSTSYNEQFF. This chain uses TRBV30 with TRBJ2-1; TRBD2 is a possible D gene (5 bases). Trimming removed 4 bases from V and 1 base from J, with 14 bases in between. This CDR3 region has 15 residues. Germline-derived CDR1 and CDR2 are GTSNPN and SVGIG (reference sequence).

The CDR3 protein is CASRQTGGDNSPLHF. The CDR3 DNA follows: TGTGCCAGCCGACAGACCGGCGGGGATAATTCACCCCTCCACTTT. V is TRBV19 and J is TRBJ1-6; the D gene is possibly TRBD1 (5 bases). Germline-derived CDR1 and CDR2 are LNHDA and SQIVND (reference sequence). The CDR3 is 15 residues long. Trimming removed 9 bases from V and 5 bases from J, with 17 bases in between.

This clone was counted a few times. The chain combines TRBV7-8 with TRBJ1-1; 9 nucleotides align to TRBD1. V trimming: 6 bases; J trimming: 11 bases; junction bases outside the gene matches: 10. This CDR3 spans 13 amino acids. Germline CDR1 reads SGHVS; CDR2 reads FQNEAQ. The CDR3 DNA reads TGTGCCAGCAGTACCCGGGACAGGGTCGGGGCTTTCTTT. Its translation: CASSTRDRVGAFF.

V gene TRBV25-1 combines with J gene TRBJ2-5; D is unclear. Trimming stripped 1 base from V and 0 bases from J, with 9 bases between. Germline CDR1 MGHDK, CDR2 SYGVNS. The CDR3 contains 15 residues. CDR3 bases: TGTGCCAGCAGTGAATCTACAGAGTACCAAGAGACCCAGTACTTC. This codes for CASSESTEYQETQYF.

The chain is built from TRBV5-4 and TRBJ1-2, with 9 bases matching TRBD1. The germline V gene encodes CDR1 SGHNT and CDR2 YYREEE (reference sequence). This CDR3 comprises 15 residues. The V segment lost 2 bases and the J segment 6 bases; nucleotides outside the gene matches: 8. For the CDR3, the DNA is TGTGCCAGCAGCTTATTAATTGGGACAGGGAATGGCTACACCTTC. Amino acid sequence: CASSLLIGTGNGYTF.

This chain links TRBV13 with TRBJ1-2, with TRBD1 matching over 7 bases. The CDR3 contains 16 residues. Trimming cost V 5 bases and J 1 base; bases outside gene matches: 10. The germline CDR1 and CDR2 sequences are PRHDT and FYEKMQ (reference sequence). CDR3 nucleotides: TGTGCCAGCAGCAACCTCGACAGGGAACTTAACTATGGCTACACCTTC. Residues: CASSNLDRELNYGYTF.

The J gene is TRBJ1-2, the V gene TRBV9; a possible D gene is TRBD1 (6 bases). The CDR3 sequence is 16 residues long. From germline, CDR1 is SGDLS and CDR2 YYNGEE. The V end lost 3 bases, the J end lost 2 bases, and 17 bases lay between the germline ends. The CDR3 sequence: CASSGATGSENYGYTF. The CDR3 region has the DNA TGTGCCAGCAGCGGAGCGACAGGCTCCGAAAACTATGGCTACACCTTC.

A word on this clone: An end of the junction differs from the germline gene, which may be a read error. The gene calls are TRBV7-7 and TRBJ2-3; TRBD1 aligns across 8 bases. The CDR3 contains 14 residues. The germline V gene encodes CDR1 SSHAT and CDR2 FNYEAQ (reference sequence). The CDR3 nucleotides are TGTGCTAGCAGCGCGACAGGGGAGCCAGATACGCAGTATTTT. It specifies CASSATGEPDTQYF.

CDR3 sequence (DNA): TGTGCCAGCAGCTTAACCTCTTACATGGAGCCCCAGCATTTT. Translation: CASSLTSYMEPQHF. The gene calls are TRBV7-2 and TRBJ1-5, with unresolved D. Germline V gene data show CDR1 as SGHTA and CDR2 as FQGNSA. The CDR3 loop spans 14 amino acids. V lost 2 bases and J 8 bases, leaving 13 bases between the germline ends.

The rearrangement uses TRBV6-1 and TRBJ2-7; 8 bases align to TRBD1. Germline assignment: CDR1 MNHNS and CDR2 SASEGT. Trimming cost V 0 bases and J 5 bases; bases outside gene matches: 6. The CDR3 is 15 residues long. The CDR3 sequence: CASSEALGQVDEQYF. CDR3 sequence (DNA): TGTGCCAGCAGTGAAGCTCTGGGACAGGTCGACGAGCAGTACTTC.

CDR3 sequence (DNA): TGTGCCAGCAGCTTAGGTCCAGGGTCAGAGACCCAGTACTTC. It translates to CASSLGPGSETQYF. V usage is TRBV7-6 and J usage is TRBJ2-5; perhaps TRBD1 as D (5 bases). CDR3 length equals 14 residues. Germline lookup yields CDR1 SGHVS and CDR2 FNYEAQ. Trimming took off 1 base at V and 4 bases at J, with 10 bases between the two ends.

About this clone: Other DNA sequences in this sample translate to the same CDR3. This chain joins TRBV13 and TRBJ2-5, with D tentatively TRBD2 (6 bases). Trimming removed 1 base at V and 1 base at J, with 13 bases between. Looked up from germline, CDR1 is PRHDT and CDR2 is FYEKMQ (reference sequence). There are 16 residues in the CDR3. The chain's CDR3 is CASSLEGGRAQETQYF. DNA of the CDR3: TGTGCCAGCAGCTTAGAGGGAGGACGGGCCCAAGAGACCCAGTACTTC.

The rearrangement links TRBV7-3 to TRBJ2-5; 9 bases fit TRBD1. V lost 4 bases, J lost 1 base, and 7 bases stayed unmatched. The CDR3 is 16 residues long. From germline, CDR1 is SGHTA and CDR2 FQGTGA. DNA for the CDR3: TGTGCCAGCAGCTCAGGGGACAGGGCTGGCCAAGAGACCCAGTACTTC. Translating it yields CASSSGDRAGQETQYF.

A remark on this clone: At one end the junction does not follow the germline gene, possibly because of a read error. The rearrangement links TRBV29-1 to TRBJ2-2; TRBD1 matches 11 bases. CDR1 and CDR2 from the germline V gene are SQVTM and ANQGSEA. The CDR3 totals 14 residues. CDR3 residues: CSVRDRGITRELFF. Here the CDR3 DNA reads TGCAGCGTCAGGGACAGGGGGATCACCAGGGAGCTGTTTTTT.

The chain has TRBV7-6 and TRBJ2-1; D might be TRBD1 (5 bases). CDR1 is SGHVS, CDR2 FNYEAQ, per germline. Trimming shortened V by 5 bases and J by 0 bases, and 11 bases separated the two germline ends. The CDR3 spans 15 residues. The CDR3 here is CASSIDSSSYNEQFF. CDR3 in DNA: TGTGCCAGCAGCATCGACAGCAGCTCCTACAATGAGCAGTTCTTC.

CDR3 nucleotides: TGTGCCAGCAGCTTGAAGAGCACCTATGGCTACACCTTC. Residues: CASSLKSTYGYTF. The rearrangement joins TRBV5-4 to TRBJ1-2; D gene unclear. CDR3 length: 13 residues. Germline V lookup: CDR1 SGHNT, CDR2 YYREEE (reference sequence). Trimming shortened V by 1 base and J by 4 bases, and 8 bases separated the two germline ends.

The gene calls are TRBV7-2 and TRBJ2-4; no clear D gene. V gave up 1 base and J gave up 3 bases, with 13 bases separating them. This CDR3 is 16 amino acids long. CDR1 and CDR2 (germline): SGHTA, FQGNSA. The CDR3 loop is CASSLDLQAGKNIQYF. The CDR3, as DNA: TGTGCCAGCAGCTTAGATCTGCAAGCTGGCAAAAACATTCAGTACTTC.

The V and J genes are TRBV30 and TRBJ1-3, with a tentative D call TRBD1 (5 bases). This CDR3 has 13 amino acids. The ends were cut back, 2 bases at V and 4 bases at J, with 9 bases in the middle. Germline CDR1 and CDR2: GTSNPN and SVGIG (reference sequence). In nucleotides, the CDR3 is TGTGCCTGGAGTACGGGGGTGGGAAACACCATATATTTT. Translated, it gives CAWSTGVGNTIYF.

The V gene is TRBV9, the J gene TRBJ2-3; 8 nucleotides match TRBD1. Germline values: CDR1 SGDLS, CDR2 YYNGEE. The junction had 7 bases not matched to a gene; V was cut back by 3 bases and J by 1 base. The CDR3 runs to 16 residues. The CDR3 loop reads CASSASGGGRTDTQYF. As DNA, the CDR3 is TGTGCCAGCAGCGCCTCAGGGGGCGGACGCACAGATACGCAGTATTTT.

The V gene is TRBV29-1, the J gene TRBJ1-3; D is unresolved. Trimming pared 3 bases from V and 1 base from J, leaving 7 bases between. This CDR3 region has 13 residues. CDR1 and CDR2 from the germline V gene are SQVTM and ANQGSEA. CDR3 amino acids: CSVEELSGNTIYF. CDR3 DNA: TGCAGCGTTGAGGAGCTATCTGGAAACACCATATATTTT.

The CDR3 sequence: CAWSGSNYGYTF. In nucleotides, the CDR3 is TGTGCCTGGAGTGGCAGTAACTATGGCTACACCTTC. The chain employs TRBV30 and TRBJ1-2; unclear D gene. Trimming stripped 1 base from V and 1 base from J, with 4 bases between. Germline V gene lookup returns CDR1 GTSNPN and CDR2 SVGIG (reference sequence). This CDR3 comprises 12 residues.

The V and J genes are TRBV7-9 and TRBJ1-4; D might be TRBD1 (6 bases). CDR1 SEHNR and CDR2 FQNEAQ come from the germline V gene (reference sequence). There are 16 residues in the CDR3. The germline V and J ends were trimmed by 5 bases and 6 bases, with 19 bases remaining between them. CDR3 residues: CASSPMVGARDEKLFF. For the CDR3, the DNA is TGTGCCAGCAGCCCCATGGTGGGGGCGAGGGATGAAAAACTGTTTTTT. Filled out from reference TRBV7-9 and TRBJ1-4, the complete variable domain reads DTGVSQNPRHKITKRGQNVTFRCDPISEHNRLYWYRQTLGQGPEFLTYFQNEAQLEKSRLLSDRFSAERPKGSFSTLEIQRTEQGDSAMYLCASSPMVGARDEKLFFGSGTQLSVL.

The sample holds one count of this clone. The rearrangement uses TRBV21-1 and TRBJ1-6; the DNA was not used to check the table's D call, TRBD1. TRBV21-1 is given as a pseudogene. The CDR3 consists of 14 residues. The CDR3 sequence is CASSRASPTSPLHF. The CDR3 DNA follows: TGTGCCAGCAGCAGAGCCAGTCCCACTTCACCCCTCCACTTT.

Notes on this clone: At one of its ends the junction is not consistent with the germline gene, which may arise from a read error. The J gene is TRBJ1-2, the V gene TRBV7-9; a weak D match, TRBD1 (5 bases). The germline V gene has CDR1 SEHNR and CDR2 FQNEAQ (reference sequence). This CDR3 is 13 amino acids long. The CDR3 DNA is TGTTCCAGCAGCTTTGGGGGGGATGATGGCTACACCTTC. This gives the protein CSSSFGGDDGYTF.

The chain joins TRBV19 to TRBJ2-3; 7 bases match TRBD1. This CDR3 spans 16 amino acids. After removal of 3 bases from V and 2 bases from J, the junction contained 8 bases not matched to a gene. The germline gives CDR1 LNHDA, CDR2 SQIVND (reference sequence). The CDR3 DNA sequence: TGTGCCAGTAGTATCCCGGCAGGGGGATTCACAGATACGCAGTATTTT. This sequence encodes CASSIPAGGFTDTQYF.

J is TRBJ2-2 and V is TRBV30, with D possibly TRBD2 on 5 matching bases. This CDR3 spans 13 amino acids. Trimming shortened V by 0 bases and J by 6 bases, and 8 bases separated the two germline ends. Germline loops: CDR1 GTSNPN, CDR2 SVGIG (reference sequence). The CDR3 bases are TGTGCCTGGAGTGTAGGAGGACCCGGGGAGCTGTTTTTT. This encodes CAWSVGGPGELFF.